This T cell receptor beta chain was recorded in a study of blood T cell repertoires in COVID-19. Whole-study context: Whether acute or convalescent, the COVID-19 samples came from the United States, Italy and Spain.

The CDR3 is 15 residues long. The V end was cut by 0 bases, the J end by 5 bases, with 10 bases between. Germline V gene lookup returns CDR1 LGHNA and CDR2 YNFKEQ. Sequencing was performed with immunoSEQ multiplex PCR; in TCRdb, only in-frame clones are kept and a portion is missing. The sample contains 360,000 or so clones, around 89% of which appear only once. This sequence originates from a man younger than 30 with active or convalescent COVID-19. This sequence joins TRBV4-2 and TRBJ1-4, with D perhaps TRBD1 (5 bases). Sequences were obtained from peripheral blood. The CDR3 region is CASSQEGSGNEKLFF. CDR3 coding DNA: TGTGCCAGCAGCCAAGAGGGGTCAGGGAATGAAAAACTGTTTTTT.